A single sample is the source of the 5 T cell receptor beta chains below, sequenced in a study of Graves' ophthalmopathy and Graves' hyperthyroidism. Scientists amplified the TCR beta CDR3 regions from RNA transcripts. The workflow started with a first-round RT-PCR run with HTBI primers and then moved on to a second-round multiplex PCR. TCRdb reprocessed the multiplex PCR reads with MiXCR, giving one entry per CDR3 protein. The sample carries some 520,000 distinct CDR3 sequences, about an eighth recorded once. The specimen sequenced was blood. These receptors were taken from a woman aged 25 to 39 with Graves' ophthalmopathy.

This clonotype has ten or more counts. V gene TRBV12-3 or TRBV12-4 combines with J gene TRBJ2-5; 9 nucleotides match TRBD2. This CDR3 is 15 amino acids long. The J segment lost 4 bases and the V segment lost 3 bases, leaving 6 bases of the junction unmatched. The CDR3 bases are TGTGCCAGCAGTTTTGCGGGAGGGCCTCGAGAGACCCAGTACTTC. Amino acids: CASSFAGGPRETQYF.

As to this clonotype: This may arise from a read error, as a much more abundant clone is one base away. V usage is TRBV12-3 or TRBV12-4 and J usage is TRBJ1-2; D unclear. The CDR3 totals 13 residues. This CDR3 is CSSSFLVRDGYTF. CDR3 DNA: TGTTCCAGCAGTTTCTTGGTCCGAGATGGCTACACCTTC.

This clonotype was seen repeatedly, ten times or more. The chain couples TRBV15 to TRBJ2-2; tentatively, D is TRBD2 (5 bases). Germline CDR1 reads LNHNV; CDR2 reads YYDKDF (reference sequence). Trimming took 1 base from V and 2 from J, leaving 11 bases between them. The length of the CDR3 is 16 residues. The CDR3 bases are TGTGCCACCAGCAGAGCACGGACTCTCAACACCGGGGAGCTGTTTTTT. Protein product: CATSRARTLNTGELFF.

This clonotype was observed a few times. The chain is built from TRBV2 and TRBJ2-4; no firm D call. The germline V gene has CDR1 SNHLY and CDR2 FYNNEI. CDR3 size: 12 residues. Trimming cost V 2 bases and J 10 bases, with 9 bases left between them. CDR3 protein: CASSELVPIQYF. The CDR3 bases are TGTGCCAGCAGTGAATTGGTGCCGATTCAGTACTTC. Together with reference TRBV2 and TRBJ2-4, the CDR3 gives the full variable domain: EPEVTQTPSHQVTQMGQEVILRCVPISNHLYFYWYRQILGQKVEFLVSFYNNEISEKSEIFDDQFSVERPDGSNFTLKIRSTKLEDSAMYFCASSELVPIQYFGAGTRLSVL.

This clonotype has at least ten counts. The V call is TRBV20-1, the J call TRBJ1-1, with D possibly being TRBD1 (6 bases). This CDR3 is 11 amino acids long. Trimming pared 7 bases from V and 5 bases from J, leaving 11 bases between. From germline, CDR1 is DFQATT and CDR2 SNEGSKA (reference sequence). The CDR3 region is CSVSQGTEAFF. CDR3 DNA sequence: TGCAGTGTTTCACAGGGAACTGAAGCTTTCTTT.